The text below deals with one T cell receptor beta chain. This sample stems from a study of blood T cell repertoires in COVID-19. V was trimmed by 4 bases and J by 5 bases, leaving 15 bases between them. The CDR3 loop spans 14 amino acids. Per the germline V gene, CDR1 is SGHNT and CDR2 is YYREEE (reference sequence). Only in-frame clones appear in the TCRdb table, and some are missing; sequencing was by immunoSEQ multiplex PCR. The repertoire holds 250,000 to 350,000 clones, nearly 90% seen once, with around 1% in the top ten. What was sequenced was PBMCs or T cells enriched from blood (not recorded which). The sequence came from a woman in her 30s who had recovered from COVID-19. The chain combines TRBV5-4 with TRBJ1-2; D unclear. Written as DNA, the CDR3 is TGTGCCAGCAGCAGGGAGACGGAAGCATATGGCTACACCTTC. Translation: CASSRETEAYGYTF.